One and the same sample provided the 26 T cell receptor beta chains below, sequenced in a study of T cells in women clearing cervical HPV infection. TCRdb keeps only in-frame clones here, not all; method: immunoSEQ multiplex PCR. Its clone listing holds tens of thousands of clones. The sequencing sample was made of blood buffy coat. All receptors come from a woman between 18 and 70 years old with a cervical HPV16 infection that either progressed to CIN3+ or cleared (not recorded which).

With regard to this clone: Read coverage stops 3 residues before the CDR3 terminus; the germline J gene supplies the remainder. The chain is built from TRBV30 and TRBJ2-7; 11 bases are a match to TRBD2. This CDR3 is built from 14 residues. Germline V gives CDR1 GTSNPN, CDR2 SVGIG (reference sequence). V was pared by 4 bases and J by 1 base, with 3 bases of the junction left unmatched. Incomplete CDR3 DNA: TGTGCCTGGAAGCTAGCGGGAGGTTCCTACGAG. It translates to CAWKLAGGSYE. The complete CDR3 sequence is CAWKLAGGSYEQYF.

With respect to this clone: The CDR3 goes on 3 residues after the read ends, and that part is filled in from the germline J gene. This chain uses TRBV6-2 or TRBV6-3 with TRBJ1-4, with D maybe TRBD1 (6 bases). Germline values: CDR1 MNHEY, CDR2 SVGEGT. The germline V and J ends were trimmed by 6 bases and 8 bases, with 13 bases remaining between them. The CDR3 has 13 residues. The covered CDR3 bases are TGTGCCAGCAGCTTCGTAGGACAGGAAAAA. It yields the protein CASSFVGQEK. The whole CDR3 protein reads CASSFVGQEKLFF.

The CDR3 is CASRPGQGSSPLHF. The sequenced part of the CDR3 DNA is TGTGCCAGCAGGCCTGGACAAGGAAGCTCACCC. The chain recombines TRBV2 with TRBJ1-6, with D perhaps matching TRBD1 (5 bases). The read ends 3 residues shy of where the CDR3 ends; the end is completed using the germline J gene. The germline gives CDR1 SNHLY, CDR2 FYNNEI. V dropped 6 bases and J dropped 10 bases, with 16 bases sitting between them. This CDR3 region has 14 residues.

Worth noting for this clone: A read error may account for a junction end that differs from germline. With the read ending 3 residues before the CDR3 end, the germline J gene is used to fill in that end. Other nucleotide sequences in the sample specify the same CDR3. The chain carries TRBV10-3 and TRBJ1-3; D remains unclear. The germline V gene encodes CDR1 ENHRY and CDR2 SYGVKD. The CDR3 loop spans 15 amino acids. The CDR3 loop is CAIRSAGSSGNTIYF. Partial CDR3 DNA: TGTGCCATCAGGTCGGCGGGGAGCTCTGGAAACACA.

The DNA read from the CDR3 is TGTGCCAGCAGCCCACAGGGGGCGGAGAACTATGGT. Translation gives CASSPQGAENYG. The entire CDR3 sequence reads CASSPQGAENYGQYF. V gene TRBV7-9 combines with J gene TRBJ2-4, with 9 nucleotides matching TRBD1. The CDR3 is cut off 3 residues early in the read; its end comes from the germline J gene. Per the germline V gene, CDR1 is SEHNR and CDR2 is FQNEAQ (reference sequence). The CDR3 contains 15 residues.

The CDR3 here is CASSLAQGTNTEAFF. The CDR3 bases that were read are TGCGCCAGCAGCTTGGCACAGGGGACGAACACTGAA. The V call is TRBV5-1, the J call TRBJ1-1, with 7 bases fitting TRBD1. The read stops 3 residues short of the end of the CDR3; the missing end is completed from the germline J gene. The trim removed 0 bases at V and 1 base at J, leaving 3 bases unmatched. Germline loops: CDR1 SGHRS, CDR2 YFSETQ. The length of the CDR3 is 15 residues.

As concerns this clone: The CDR3 end falls 3 residues outside the read, so it is completed with the germline J gene. The rearrangement uses TRBV5-1 and TRBJ2-1; the match to TRBD2 covers 13 bases. The V gene end was trimmed by 3 bases and the J gene end by 0 bases; junction bases not matched to a gene: 12. The germline CDR1 and CDR2 sequences are SGHRS and YFSETQ. The CDR3 contains 20 residues. The CDR3 reads CASSYPRTSGGSSSYNEQFF. The CDR3 bases that were read are TGCGCCAGCAGCTATCCGCGGACTAGCGGGGGCTCTAGCTCCTACAATGAG.

A word on this clone: The read terminates 3 residues ahead of where the CDR3 ends, so the germline J gene completes it. The J gene is TRBJ2-5, the V gene TRBV10-3, with TRBD2 identical over 7 bases. This CDR3 spans 14 amino acids. Germline V CDR1 and CDR2: ENHRY, SYGVKD. The ends lost 11 bases at V and 5 bases at J; junction bases unmatched: 14. The CDR3 loop is CASGGEPVSETQYF. Partial CDR3 DNA: TGTGCCTCGGGGGGAGAGCCGGTTAGTGAGACC.

Regarding this clone: With the read ending 3 residues before the CDR3 end, the germline J gene is used to fill in that end. The rearrangement joins TRBV2 to TRBJ2-7, with 7 bases lining up with TRBD2. J gave up 3 bases and V 8 bases, and 1 base lay outside the gene matches. CDR3 length equals 11 residues. Germline CDR1 is SNHLY and CDR2 is FYNNEI. This chain's CDR3 is CASGGDYEQYF. CDR3 bases read: TGTGCCAGCGGGGGGGACTACGAG.

Concerning this clone itself: The read ends 3 residues shy of where the CDR3 ends; the end is completed using the germline J gene. The rearrangement links TRBV7-2 to TRBJ2-3, with 7 bases aligning to TRBD2. The V gene's germline CDR1 is SGHTA and CDR2 FQGNSA. This CDR3 region has 15 residues. The covered CDR3 bases are TGTGCCAGCAGCTCGAACCAGGGAGGGCGAGAGACG. Translated: CASSSNQGGRET. The entire CDR3 protein reads CASSSNQGGRETQYF.

Of note for this clone: The read falls 3 residues short of the CDR3 end, and the missing part is taken from the germline J gene. V is TRBV6-2 or TRBV6-3 and J is TRBJ1-1; weak D call: TRBD1 (5 bases). Germline lookup yields CDR1 MNHEY and CDR2 SVGEGT. The CDR3 loop spans 12 amino acids. CDR3 in amino acids: CASSSAGLSAFF. The CDR3 bases that were read are TGTGCCAGCAGTTCGGCAGGGCTTTCA.

With regard to this clone: The read finishes 3 residues shy of the CDR3 end, and the germline J gene is used to complete it. Other DNA sequences within the sample encode an identical CDR3. The chain carries TRBV19 and TRBJ1-3; 10 bases fit TRBD1. The V and J ends lost 6 bases and 0 bases, in that order; junction bases with no gene match: 20. The CDR3 is 21 residues long. CDR1 LNHDA and CDR2 SQIVND come from the germline V gene (reference sequence). CDR3 loop: CASRATIPGQGPRNSGNTIYF. The sequenced CDR3 bases are TGTGCCAGTAGGGCCACGATCCCGGGACAGGGGCCTCGTAACTCTGGAAACACC. Together with reference TRBV19 and TRBJ1-3, the CDR3 gives the full variable domain: DGGITQSPKYLFRKEGQNVTLSCEQNLNHDAMYWYRQDPGQGLRLIYYSQIVNDFQKGDIAEGYSVSREKKESFPLTVTSAQKNPTAFYLCASRATIPGQGPRNSGNTIYFGEGSWLTVV.

A remark on this clone: Read sequence stops 3 residues before the CDR3 end, and the germline J gene provides the missing end. V gene TRBV5-1 combines with J gene TRBJ1-2, with a weak D call TRBD1 (6 bases). Germline CDR1 SGHRS, CDR2 YFSETQ. The CDR3 extends over 19 amino acids. The CDR3 here is CASSPVLGLAGAGEDTYTF. The part of the CDR3 DNA that was read is TGCGCCAGCAGCCCCGTCCTCGGACTAGCGGGGGCCGGGGAAGATACC.

Concerning this clone itself: The CDR3 extends 3 residues past the end of the read, so its final part is completed from the germline J gene. The chain combines TRBV7-9 with TRBJ2-3, with 7 positions matching TRBD2. The CDR3 totals 15 residues. The germline V gene has CDR1 SEHNR and CDR2 FQNEAQ (reference sequence). This chain's CDR3 is CASSLALAEQETQYF. The sequenced part of the CDR3 DNA is TGTGCCAGCAGCTTAGCCCTAGCGGAGCAAGAGACG.

About this clone itself: Coverage ceases 3 residues before the CDR3 finishes, and the germline J gene fills in the end. The chain has TRBV5-6 and TRBJ2-1; 7 bases fit TRBD2. CDR1 and CDR2 (germline): SGHDT, YYEEEE. The ends lost 2 bases at V and 6 bases at J; junction bases unmatched: 5. The CDR3 has 14 amino acids. The CDR3 sequence is CASSLPGGSNEQFF. CDR3 bases read: TGTGCCAGCAGCTTACCGGGGGGAAGCAATGAG.

A remark on this clone: The CDR3 goes on 3 residues after the read ends, and that part is filled in from the germline J gene. The chain recombines TRBV7-8 with TRBJ2-1; a possible D gene is TRBD2 (6 bases). The CDR3 is 14 residues long. Germline CDR1 reads SGHVS; CDR2 reads FQNEAQ. V shed 4 bases and J shed 6 bases, with 13 bases lying between them. The covered CDR3 bases are TGTGCCAGCAGCTCAGGGACTCCAACCAATGAG. Amino acids: CASSSGTPTNE. The full CDR3 protein reads CASSSGTPTNEQFF.

With regard to this clone: The read halts 3 residues ahead of the CDR3 end, with the missing end drawn from the germline J gene. This chain links TRBV19 with TRBJ1-5; 9 bases match TRBD1. Germline CDR1 and CDR2: LNHDA and SQIVND (reference sequence). The CDR3 length is 18 residues. Trimming at V came to 8 bases and at J to 2 bases, leaving 16 bases not matched to a gene. The part of the CDR3 DNA that was read is TGTGCCAGTGGTCCTGGGACAGGGTCGGTGGTCGGCAATCAGCCC. This codes for CASGPGTGSVVGNQP. The entire CDR3 reads CASGPGTGSVVGNQPQHF.

With respect to this clone: The CDR3 end is not reached by the read, which stops 3 residues before it; the germline J gene fills it in. The V gene is TRBV10-2, the J gene TRBJ2-1; TRBD1 matches 8 bases. V trimming: 5 bases; J trimming: 6 bases; junction bases outside the gene matches: 15. Germline CDR1 reads WSHSY; CDR2 reads SAAADI. The CDR3 sequence is 17 residues long. The sequenced CDR3 bases are TGCGCCAGCAGTCAACTTAGGAGCAGGGGGACAGGCAATGAG. It translates to CASSQLRSRGTGNE. In full, the CDR3 reads CASSQLRSRGTGNEQFF.

On this clone itself: The read stops 3 residues short of the end of the CDR3; the missing end is completed from the germline J gene. The rearrangement joins TRBV11-2 to TRBJ2-3; TRBD1 matches 8 bases. CDR1 SGHAT and CDR2 FQNNGV come from the germline V gene. CDR3 length: 14 residues. The CDR3 loop reads CASSPIGQGETQYF. The covered CDR3 bases are TGTGCCAGCAGCCCCATAGGACAGGGAGAGACG.

Notes on this clone: The read falls 3 residues short of the CDR3 end, and the missing part is taken from the germline J gene. The chain uses TRBV5-1 and TRBJ1-4; no definite D call. Trimming left V 4 bases short and J 0 bases short, with 10 bases between. The germline gives CDR1 SGHRS, CDR2 YFSETQ. The CDR3 has 15 amino acids. The DNA read from the CDR3 is TGCGCCAGCAGCCAATTGGCCGCAACTAATGAAAAA. Its translation: CASSQLAATNEK. The full CDR3 sequence reads CASSQLAATNEKLFF.

A remark on this clone: The read stops 3 residues short of the end of the CDR3; the missing end is completed from the germline J gene. This rearrangement joins TRBV29-1 to TRBJ2-5, with D possibly being TRBD1 (6 bases). V was trimmed by 2 bases and J by 0 bases, leaving 7 bases between them. CDR3 length equals 13 residues. The germline V gene encodes CDR1 SQVTM and CDR2 ANQGSEA. The CDR3 bases that were read are TGCAGCGTTGAAACAGGGTACCAAGAGACC. Translated, it gives CSVETGYQET. The whole CDR3 protein reads CSVETGYQETQYF. Combining the CDR3 with reference TRBV29-1 and TRBJ2-5 gives the whole variable domain SAVISQKPSRDICQRGTSLTIQCQVDSQVTMMFWYRQQPGQSLTLIATANQGSEATYESGFVIDKFPISRPNLTFSTLTVSNMSPEDSSIYLCSVETGYQETQYFGPGTRLLVL.

Details on this clone: Read coverage stops 3 residues before the CDR3 terminus; the germline J gene supplies the remainder. The V and J genes are TRBV20-1 and TRBJ1-1; weak D call: TRBD1 (5 bases). The germline gives CDR1 DFQATT, CDR2 SNEGSKA (reference sequence). The CDR3 length is 16 residues. Trimming cost V 0 bases and J 1 base, with 15 bases left between them. The CDR3 is CSARDPQGGPNTEAFF. The sequenced CDR3 bases are TGCAGTGCTAGAGATCCTCAGGGAGGGCCGAACACTGAA.

About this clone: The CDR3 is cut off 3 residues early in the read; its end comes from the germline J gene. The V gene is TRBV20-1, the J gene TRBJ2-4; D may be TRBD1 or TRBD2 (6 bases each). The CDR3 is made up of 19 amino acids. Germline V gives CDR1 DFQATT, CDR2 SNEGSKA (reference sequence). This CDR3 reads CSARDRRRGGDGSNQPQYF. The CDR3 bases that were read are TGCAGTGCTAGAGATCGGCGCAGGGGAGGTGATGGGAGCAATCAGCCT.

Note on this clone: Read coverage stops 3 residues before the CDR3 terminus; the germline J gene supplies the remainder. V and J are TRBV4-1 and TRBJ2-7; 7 nucleotides match TRBD1. J was trimmed by 3 bases and V by 4 bases; bases with no gene match: 12. The germline V gene has CDR1 MGHRA and CDR2 YSYEKL. This CDR3 contains 16 residues. The CDR3 DNA, read in part, is TGCGCCAGCAGCCCCCGGACAGGACCCAACGACTACGAG. Protein sequence: CASSPRTGPNDYE. The complete CDR3 protein is CASSPRTGPNDYEQYF.

Remarks on this clone: Coverage ceases 3 residues before the CDR3 finishes, and the germline J gene fills in the end. The chain carries TRBV24-1 and TRBJ2-1; 11 nucleotides line up with TRBD1. CDR1 is KGHDR and CDR2 is SFDVKD in the germline V gene. This CDR3 has 17 amino acids. Unmatched junction bases numbered 8, after V lost 4 bases and J lost 4 bases. CDR3 loop: CATSDISGTGGYNEQFF. The part of the CDR3 DNA that was read is TGTGCCACCAGTGACATATCCGGGACAGGGGGTTACAATGAG.

Remarks on this clone: The read falls 3 residues short of the CDR3 end, and the missing part is taken from the germline J gene. The rearrangement joins TRBV2 to TRBJ2-7; possibly TRBD2 for D (7 bases). This CDR3 contains 16 residues. Germline V lookup: CDR1 SNHLY, CDR2 FYNNEI. The ends were cut back, 0 bases at V and 2 bases at J, with 14 bases in the middle. The chain's CDR3 is CASSEARGGGAYEQYF. CDR3 DNA (partial): TGTGCCAGCAGTGAAGCTAGAGGGGGAGGGGCCTACGAG.